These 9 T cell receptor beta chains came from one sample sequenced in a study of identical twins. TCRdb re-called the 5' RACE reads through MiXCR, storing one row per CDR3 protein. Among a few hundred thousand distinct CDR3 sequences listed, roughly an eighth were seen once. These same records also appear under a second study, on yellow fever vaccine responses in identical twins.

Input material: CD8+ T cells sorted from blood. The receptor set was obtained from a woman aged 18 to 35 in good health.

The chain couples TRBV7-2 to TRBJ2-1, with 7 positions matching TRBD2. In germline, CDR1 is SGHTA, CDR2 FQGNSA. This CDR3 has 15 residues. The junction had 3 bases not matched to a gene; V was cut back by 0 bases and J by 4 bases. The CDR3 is CASSLAGGTYNEQFF. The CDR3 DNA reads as TGTGCCAGCAGCTTAGCGGGGGGGACTTACAATGAGCAGTTCTTC.

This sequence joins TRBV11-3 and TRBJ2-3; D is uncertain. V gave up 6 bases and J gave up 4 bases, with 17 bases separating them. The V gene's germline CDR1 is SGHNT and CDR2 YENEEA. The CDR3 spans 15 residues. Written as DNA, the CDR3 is TGTGCCAGCAGTCAGAGCCCCAATTTGGCAGATACGCAGTATTTT. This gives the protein CASSQSPNLADTQYF. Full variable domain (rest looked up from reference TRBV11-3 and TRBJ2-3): EAGVVQSPRYKIIEKKQPVAFWCNPISGHNTLYWYLQNLGQGPELLIRYENEEAVDDSQLPKDRFSAERLKGVDSTLKIQPAELGDSAVYLCASSQSPNLADTQYFGPGTRLTVL.

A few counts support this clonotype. CDR3 coding DNA: TGTGCCACCAGTTCGCTTAACGACTACAATGAGCAGTTCTTC. It translates to CATSSLNDYNEQFF. This chain joins TRBV24-1 and TRBJ2-1, with D uncertain. This CDR3 region has 14 residues. The V gene's germline CDR1 is KGHDR and CDR2 SFDVKD. Trimming stripped 6 bases from V and 3 bases from J, with 11 bases between.

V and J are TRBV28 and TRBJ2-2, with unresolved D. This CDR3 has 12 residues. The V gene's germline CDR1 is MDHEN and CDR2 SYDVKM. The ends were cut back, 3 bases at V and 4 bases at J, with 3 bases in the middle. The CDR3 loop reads CASSFATGELFF. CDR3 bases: TGTGCCAGCAGTTTTGCCACCGGGGAGCTGTTTTTT.

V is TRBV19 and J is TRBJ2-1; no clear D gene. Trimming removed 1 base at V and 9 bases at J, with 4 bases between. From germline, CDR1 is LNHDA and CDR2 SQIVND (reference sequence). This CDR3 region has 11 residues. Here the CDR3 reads CASSIGTEQFF. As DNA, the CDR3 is TGTGCCAGTAGTATAGGGACTGAGCAGTTCTTC. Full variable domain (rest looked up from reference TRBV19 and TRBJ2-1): DGGITQSPKYLFRKEGQNVTLSCEQNLNHDAMYWYRQDPGQGLRLIYYSQIVNDFQKGDIAEGYSVSREKKESFPLTVTSAQKNPTAFYLCASSIGTEQFFGPGTRLTVL.

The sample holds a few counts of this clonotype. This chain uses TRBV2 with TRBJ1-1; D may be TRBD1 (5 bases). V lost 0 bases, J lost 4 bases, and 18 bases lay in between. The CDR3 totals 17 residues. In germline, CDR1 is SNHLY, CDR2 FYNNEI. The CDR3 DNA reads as TGTGCCAGCAGTGAAGCAGGGGCAGTTGGGTGGATCACTGAAGCTTTCTTT. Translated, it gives CASSEAGAVGWITEAFF.

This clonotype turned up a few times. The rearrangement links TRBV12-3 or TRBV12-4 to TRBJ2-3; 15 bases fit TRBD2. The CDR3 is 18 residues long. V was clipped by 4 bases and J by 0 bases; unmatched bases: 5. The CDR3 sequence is CASSSGLAGGQSTDTQYF. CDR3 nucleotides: TGTGCCAGCAGTTCGGGACTAGCGGGAGGCCAGAGCACAGATACGCAGTATTTT.

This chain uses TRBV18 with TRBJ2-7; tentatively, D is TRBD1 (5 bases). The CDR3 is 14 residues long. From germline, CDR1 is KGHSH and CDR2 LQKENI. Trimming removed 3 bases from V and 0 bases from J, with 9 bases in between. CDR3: CASSPPQGSYEQYF. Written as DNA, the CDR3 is TGTGCCAGCTCACCCCCCCAGGGCTCCTACGAGCAGTACTTC.

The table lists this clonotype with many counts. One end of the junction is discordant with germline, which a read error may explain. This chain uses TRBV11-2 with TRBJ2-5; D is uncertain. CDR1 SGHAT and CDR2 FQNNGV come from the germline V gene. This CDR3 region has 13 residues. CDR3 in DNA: TGCGCCAGCAGCTTGGTCCCCCAAGAGACCCAGTACTTC. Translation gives CASSLVPQETQYF.